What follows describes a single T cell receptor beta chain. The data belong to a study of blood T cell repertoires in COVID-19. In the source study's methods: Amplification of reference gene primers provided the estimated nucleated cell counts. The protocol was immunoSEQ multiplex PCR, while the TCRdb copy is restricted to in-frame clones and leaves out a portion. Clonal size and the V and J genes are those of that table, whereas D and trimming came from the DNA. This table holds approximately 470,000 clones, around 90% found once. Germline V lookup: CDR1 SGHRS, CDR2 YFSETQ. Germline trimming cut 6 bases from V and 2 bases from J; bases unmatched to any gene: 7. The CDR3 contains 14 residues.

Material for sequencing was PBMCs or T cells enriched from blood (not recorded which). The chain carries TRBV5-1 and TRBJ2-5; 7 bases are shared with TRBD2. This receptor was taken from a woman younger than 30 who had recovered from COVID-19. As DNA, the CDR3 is TGCGCCAGCACCTCCTGGGAGGGACAAGAGACCCAGTACTTC. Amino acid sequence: CASTSWEGQETQYF.